The present T cell receptor beta chain was sequenced within a study of circulating and synovial CD4+ cells in juvenile arthritis. The CDR3 runs to 18 residues. V lost 5 bases, J lost 4 bases, and 21 bases lay in between. Germline V gives CDR1 MDHEN, CDR2 SYDVKM. The study's findings and limits: Some such blood samples were as oligoclonal as synovium. Overlap with synovium rose as more T cells were sequenced.

The data were produced by immunoSEQ multiplex PCR, yet TCRdb's version contains in-frame clones alone and is incomplete. The repertoire consists of about 34,000 clones, with about 95% occurring once and the leading ten covering less than 0.2%. With regard to this clone: Its antigen is not identified.

This sequence joins TRBV28 and TRBJ2-6; maybe TRBD1 (6 bases). The receptor was isolated from a human donor with juvenile idiopathic arthritis. Source material: CD4+ T cells from blood. The CDR3 nucleotides are TGTGCCAGCAGTCCCGACAGGTCCCTCGTTGACGGGGCCAACGTCCTGACTTTC. Translation gives CASSPDRSLVDGANVLTF.